Listed below are T cell receptor beta chains from one sample, sequenced in a study of CD8 T cells in ankylosing spondylitis. TCRdb itself ran the 5' RACE reads through MiXCR, one entry per CDR3 protein. In the table there are about 840,000 distinct CDR3 sequences, over 9.5% of which are singletons. The source material was blood, either unsorted or a sorted T cell fraction (not recorded which). The receptors originated from a male donor with ankylosing spondylitis. Each CDR3 is given with its conserved first and last residue. A D gene is named only where the DNA matches it firmly. A row's size may be missing; if present it is once, few, many or a size class.

clone_size d_call cdr3_length j_call v_call cdr3_nt cdr3_aa
NA NA 14 TRBJ2-5 TRBV7-2 TGTGCCAGCAGCTCCCGCAGGGTCCAAGAGACCCAGTACTTC CASSSRRVQETQYF
few NA 14 TRBJ2-5 TRBV4-3 TGCGCCAGCAGCCAAGAGTGGGCAGGCGTGACCCAGTACTTC CASSQEWAGVTQYF
NA TRBD2 15 TRBJ2-3 TRBV5-1 TGCGCCAGCAGCTCATCCGGGACTAGCGGAGATACGCAGTATTTT CASSSSGTSGDTQYF
NA TRBD1 14 TRBJ1-5 TRBV29-1 TGCAGCGCCCTGGGACAGGGAATCAATCAGCCCCAGCATTTT CSALGQGINQPQHF
few NA 14 TRBJ1-1 TRBV5-1 TGCGCCAGCAGCTTGGCCGCGGTCAAGGCTGAAGCTTTCTTT CASSLAAVKAEAFF
NA NA 15 TRBJ1-4 TRBV5-6 TGTGCCAGCAGCTTGGTCGGGAGGTCTAATGAAAAACTGTTTTTT CASSLVGRSNEKLFF
many NA 12 TRBJ2-7 TRBV29-1 TGCAGCGTTGACAAGGGCAGCGTGGAGCAGTACTTC CSVDKGSVEQYF
few NA 18 TRBJ2-4 TRBV23-1 TGCGCTAACCAAAACGAGGACCCGGGCATGGAAGCCAAAAACATTCAGTACTTC CANQNEDPGMEAKNIQYF
NA NA 18 TRBJ2-2 TRBV7-3 TGTGCCAGCAGCTTAAAGGGATGGACAAGGGGGGAATCCGGGGAGCTGTTTTTT CASSLKGWTRGESGELFF
NA TRBD1 16 TRBJ2-3 TRBV4-3 TGCGCCAGCAGCCAAGATAACAGGGGATCCACAGATACGCAGTATTTT CASSQDNRGSTDTQYF
NA TRBD1 16 TRBJ1-5 TRBV18 TGTGCCAGCTCTGGGACAGGGGGAAATAGCAATCAGCCCCAGCATTTT CASSGTGGNSNQPQHF
many TRBD1 14 TRBJ1-6 TRBV7-2 TGTGCCAGCAGCCGGACAGGGTCTAATTCACCCCTCCACTTT CASSRTGSNSPLHF
few TRBD1 15 TRBJ1-5 TRBV10-3 TGTGCCATCAGTGCGCAAACAGGGGGGAGGCAGCCCCAGCATTTT CAISAQTGGRQPQHF
NA NA 14 TRBJ2-1 TRBV6-5 TGTGCCAGCAGTTACTCGATTGGCGCAAATGAGCAGTTCTTC CASSYSIGANEQFF
few NA 13 TRBJ1-5 TRBV2 TGTGCCAGCAGTGTAGATATCCGGCAGCCCCAGCATTTT CASSVDIRQPQHF
many TRBD1 13 TRBJ1-2 TRBV5-6 TGTGCCAGCAGACCCTACAGGGGCGGAGGCTACACCTTC CASRPYRGGGYTF
many TRBD2 15 TRBJ2-1 TRBV7-2 TGTGCCAGCAGCTCCTCTAGCGGATCCTACAATGAGCAGTTCTTC CASSSSSGSYNEQFF
NA TRBD1 14 TRBJ2-1 TRBV5-1 TGCGCCAGCAGCTCCGGACAGGGGGCCGGTGAGCAGTTCTTC CASSSGQGAGEQFF
few TRBD1 14 TRBJ2-7 TRBV7-9 TGTGCCACTGACCTGGGACAGGGCTTTGGCGAGCAGTACTTC CATDLGQGFGEQYF
NA NA 17 TRBJ1-6 TRBV20-1 TGCAGTGCCGCCCGGACCAGATCAAGCTCCTATAATTCACCCCTCCACTTT CSAARTRSSSYNSPLHF
NA TRBD2 14 TRBJ2-3 TRBV20-1 TGCAGTGCTAGAAATAGCGGGAGTACAGATACGCAGTATTTT CSARNSGSTDTQYF
few TRBD1 14 TRBJ2-7 TRBV5-1 TGCGCCAGCAGCTACGAACAGGGGGTCCACGAGCAGTACTTC CASSYEQGVHEQYF
many TRBD1 16 TRBJ2-7 TRBV28 TGTGCCAGCAGCGCGTTCCGGGACAGGGTACGCTACGAGCAGTACTTC CASSAFRDRVRYEQYF
NA NA 13 TRBJ2-5 TRBV4-3 TGCGCCAGCAGCCAAGAGCGGGGCCCGACCCAGTACTTC CASSQERGPTQYF